This T cell receptor (beta chain) was sequenced during a study of T cells in Graves' hyperthyroidism and ophthalmopathy. This clonotype appeared many times. What was amplified from RNA transcripts were TCR beta CDR3 regions. The HTBI primer set drove a first-round RT-PCR of the TCR CDR3. TCRdb fed the multiplex PCR reads into MiXCR, producing one record per CDR3 protein. The data show 220,000 or so distinct CDR3 sequences, with roughly 15% seen just once and around 30% held by the top ten. The receptor was derived from a woman aged 18-30 years with Graves' ophthalmopathy. Sample: blood.

The CDR3 bases are TGCGCCAGCAGCCAAGACGGCAGGGGGCTCGGATGGAACACTGAAGCTTTCTTT. Its protein is CASSQDGRGLGWNTEAFF. The V call is TRBV4-1, the J call TRBJ1-1; 8 bases are shared with TRBD1. Looked up from germline, CDR1 is MGHRA and CDR2 is YSYEKL. V lost 0 bases and J lost 1; bases outside the gene matches: 10. This CDR3 has 18 amino acids.